These T cell receptor beta chains were read from a single sample in a study of T cells in localized non-small cell lung cancer. Sequencing was performed with immunoSEQ multiplex PCR; in TCRdb, only in-frame clones are kept and a portion is missing. The sample holds roughly 26,000 clones, roughly nine tenths seen once. The material was peripheral blood, obtained before any cancer treatment. The receptors originated from a female donor older than 55 with stage II squamous cell lung carcinoma. Each CDR3 is given with its conserved first and last residue. A D gene is named only where the DNA matches it firmly. Only some rows state a clone size, as once, few, many or a class for expanded clones.

j_gene	v_gene	abundance	d_gene	CDR3aa	CDR3nt
TRBJ2-6	TRBV30	.	.	CAGRTGTTGANVLTF	TGTGCCGGTCGCACAGGGACTACTGGGGCCAACGTCCTGACTTTC
TRBJ2-5	TRBV7-2	.	TRBD1	CASSPGQGLQETQYF	TGTGCCAGCAGCCCTGGACAGGGGCTACAAGAGACCCAGTACTTC
TRBJ2-2	TRBV5-1	.	TRBD2	CASSRAGGGANTGELFF	TGCGCCAGCAGCAGGGCGGGGGGTGGCGCGAACACCGGGGAGCTGTTTTTT
TRBJ1-4	TRBV7-9	.	.	CASSQNEKLFF	TGTGCCAGCAGCCAAAATGAAAAACTGTTTTTT
TRBJ2-1	TRBV7-8	.	.	CASSLGLRDEQFF	TGTGCCAGCAGCTTAGGTCTGAGGGATGAGCAGTTCTTC
TRBJ1-5	TRBV18	.	.	CASSPRGAIESNQPQHF	TGTGCCAGCTCACCACGAGGGGCTATAGAAAGCAATCAGCCCCAGCATTTT
TRBJ1-6	TRBV7-2	few	TRBD1	CASSWGDRGNSPLHF	TGTGCCAGCAGCTGGGGGGACAGGGGGAATTCACCCCTCCACTTT
TRBJ1-2	TRBV9	.	TRBD1	CASGPQGAQGYTF	TGTGCCAGCGGACCACAGGGGGCGCAGGGCTACACCTTC
TRBJ1-4	TRBV19	once	.	CASSIVDYEEKLFF	TGTGCCAGTAGTATAGTGGACTACGAGGAAAAACTGTTTTTT
TRBJ2-1	TRBV28	.	.	CAARAASYNEQFF	TGTGCCGCCCGGGCGGCTTCCTACAATGAGCAGTTCTTC
TRBJ1-2	TRBV19	.	.	CASTQVGVHYGYTF	TGTGCCAGTACCCAGGTGGGGGTTCACTATGGCTACACCTTC
TRBJ2-7	TRBV5-1	.	TRBD2	CASSSGGGEGYEQYF	TGCGCCAGCAGCTCCGGGGGAGGGGAAGGGTACGAGCAGTACTTC
TRBJ2-2	TRBV7-3	.	.	CASSLEGGIGELFF	TGTGCCAGCAGCCTAGAGGGGGGTATCGGGGAGCTGTTTTTT
TRBJ2-7	TRBV7-2	.	TRBD1	CASSFQGQGAYEQYF	TGTGCCAGCAGTTTCCAGGGACAGGGGGCTTACGAGCAGTACTTC
TRBJ2-5	TRBV27	.	.	CASSLGSLQGETQYF	TGTGCCAGCAGTTTGGGCAGCCTCCAGGGGGAGACCCAGTACTTC
TRBJ2-1	TRBV19	.	.	CASSPAPGSSYNEQFF	TGTGCCAGTAGTCCCGCCCCAGGGTCCTCCTACAATGAGCAGTTCTTC
TRBJ1-5	TRBV28	.	.	CASRLGQMAQHF	TGTGCCAGCAGACTAGGGCAAATGGCCCAGCATTTT
TRBJ1-5	TRBV5-4	.	.	CASSARDSNQPQHF	TGTGCCAGCAGCGCCAGAGATAGCAATCAGCCCCAGCATTTT
TRBJ1-1	TRBV7-2	.	.	CASSPGGAMNTEAFF	TGTGCCAGCAGCCCCGGGGGAGCAATGAACACTGAAGCTTTCTTT
TRBJ2-7	TRBV6-5	.	.	CASSVRGATHEQYF	TGTGCCAGCAGCGTACGGGGGGCCACGCACGAGCAGTACTTC
TRBJ1-5	TRBV19	once	.	CASSWQGYSNQPQHF	TGTGCCAGTAGTTGGCAGGGTTATAGCAATCAGCCCCAGCATTTT
TRBJ2-7	TRBV6-6	.	TRBD1	CASSTPGQSNYEQYF	TGTGCCAGCAGTACCCCGGGACAGAGTAATTACGAGCAGTACTTC
TRBJ1-1	TRBV7-9	.	.	CASSSRMNTEAFF	TGTGCCAGCAGCTCCCGTATGAACACTGAAGCTTTCTTT
TRBJ2-6	TRBV19	once	.	CASSIRGVGANVLTF	TGTGCCAGTAGTATCAGGGGGGTAGGGGCCAACGTCCTGACTTTC
TRBJ2-7	TRBV30	.	.	CAWSDPGSSSYEQYF	TGTGCCTGGAGCGACCCGGGGAGTTCCTCCTACGAGCAGTACTTC
TRBJ2-2	TRBV7-2	.	.	CASSLNYPPGELFF	TGTGCCAGCAGCTTAAACTACCCTCCCGGGGAGCTGTTTTTT
TRBJ1-4	TRBV28	once	.	CASSLFTNREEKLFF	TGTGCCAGCAGTTTATTCACCAACCGGGAAGAAAAACTGTTTTTT
TRBJ2-7	TRBV6-1	few	.	CASSVLPGQGSYEQYF	TGTGCCAGCAGTGTGCTACCGGGCCAGGGGTCCTACGAGCAGTACTTC
TRBJ1-1	TRBV2	.	.	CASSEFVTEAFF	TGTGCCAGCAGTGAATTCGTCACTGAAGCTTTCTTT
TRBJ2-2	TRBV5-1	.	TRBD1	CASRTGTGEYGELFF	TGCGCCAGCAGGACCGGGACAGGGGAATACGGGGAGCTGTTTTTT
TRBJ1-1	TRBV18	.	.	CASSPQGSGRNTEAFF	TGTGCCAGCTCACCACAGGGGTCGGGGCGGAACACTGAAGCTTTCTTT
TRBJ2-2	TRBV28	.	.	CASSFLRDFTGLPGELFF	TGTGCCAGCAGTTTTCTCCGCGATTTTACAGGGTTACCCGGGGAGCTGTTTTTT
TRBJ2-2	TRBV18	.	.	CASSPLNDGSGELFF	TGTGCCAGCTCCCCCCTAAACGACGGGAGCGGGGAGCTGTTTTTT
TRBJ2-1	TRBV19	once	TRBD2	CATTLAGGYNEQFF	TGTGCCACCACACTAGCGGGAGGGTACAATGAGCAGTTCTTC
TRBJ2-3	TRBV15	.	TRBD2	CATSRGLAVDTQYF	TGTGCCACCAGCCGTGGACTAGCGGTAGATACGCAGTATTTT
TRBJ1-1	TRBV19	.	TRBD1	CASSRDRGYTEAFF	TGTGCCAGTAGTAGGGACAGGGGTTACACTGAAGCTTTCTTT
TRBJ1-1	TRBV18	.	.	CASSPRGTGGAEAFF	TGTGCCAGCTCACCAAGGGGGACGGGCGGGGCTGAAGCTTTCTTT
TRBJ2-3	TRBV18	.	.	CASSPSRQDTQYF	TGTGCCAGCTCACCCAGCCGGCAAGATACGCAGTATTTT
TRBJ1-3	TRBV19	once	.	CASSEGTPSSGNTIYF	TGTGCCAGTAGTGAGGGGACGCCGAGCTCTGGAAACACCATATATTTT
TRBJ2-3	TRBV7-9	.	TRBD2	CASSRLAGAADTQYF	TGTGCCAGCAGCCGACTAGCGGGCGCGGCCGATACGCAGTATTTT
TRBJ2-7	TRBV6-1	.	.	CASTRDPSSYEQYF	TGTGCCAGCACCCGAGACCCAAGCTCCTACGAGCAGTACTTC